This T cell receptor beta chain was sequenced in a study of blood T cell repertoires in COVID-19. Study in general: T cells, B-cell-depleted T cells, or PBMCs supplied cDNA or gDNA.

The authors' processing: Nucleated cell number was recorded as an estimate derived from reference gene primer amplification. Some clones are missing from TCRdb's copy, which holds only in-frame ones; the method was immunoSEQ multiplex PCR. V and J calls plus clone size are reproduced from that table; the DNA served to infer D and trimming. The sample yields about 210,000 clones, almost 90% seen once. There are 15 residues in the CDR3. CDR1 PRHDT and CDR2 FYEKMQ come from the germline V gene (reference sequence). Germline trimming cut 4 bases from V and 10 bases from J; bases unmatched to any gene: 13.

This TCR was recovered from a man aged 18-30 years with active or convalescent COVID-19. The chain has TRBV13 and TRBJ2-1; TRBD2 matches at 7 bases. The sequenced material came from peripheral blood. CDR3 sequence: CASSSDSGAGDEQFF. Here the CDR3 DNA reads TGTGCCAGCAGCTCCGACAGCGGGGCGGGAGACGAGCAGTTCTTC.